One sample yielded the 8 T cell receptor beta chains listed below, sequenced in a study of PD-1 blockade in classical Hodgkin lymphoma. Libraries were prepared by immunoSEQ multiplex PCR; TCRdb keeps only in-frame clonotypes and omits some of them. The sample lists about 15,000 clones, around four fifths occurring once. Each of the patients experienced relapse following autologous stem cell transplantation, and their brentuximab vedotin exposure differed. With magnetic negative selection, CD4+ T cells were purified from PBMCs that had been thawed. This sample comprised CD4+ T cells from blood, obtained at baseline. The receptors originated from a human donor with classical Hodgkin lymphoma.

This clone has a handful of counts. The chain joins TRBV7-9 to TRBJ1-2; D is ambiguous. CDR1 is SEHNR, CDR2 FQNEAQ, per germline (reference sequence). Between the trimmed V and J ends, which lost 2 bases and 7 bases, there was a span of 14 bases. The CDR3 contains 14 residues. The CDR3 nucleotides are TGTGCCAGCAGCTTAACCCCCTTCGATGTTGGCTACACCTTC. Translation gives CASSLTPFDVGYTF.

This clone was counted a few times. The chain recombines TRBV10-3 with TRBJ1-5, with D possibly being TRBD1 (6 bases). Between the trimmed V and J ends, which lost 11 bases and 2 bases, there was a span of 13 bases. The CDR3 runs 13 residues. The germline V gene encodes CDR1 ENHRY and CDR2 SYGVKD. Here the CDR3 DNA reads TGTGCCGTACAGGGCTTAGGCAATCAGCCCCAGCATTTT. As protein: CAVQGLGNQPQHF.

The chain couples TRBV2 to TRBJ2-5; no reliable D call. The CDR3 has 12 amino acids. Trimming pared 2 bases from V and 5 bases from J, leaving 6 bases between. In germline, CDR1 is SNHLY, CDR2 FYNNEI. The CDR3 protein is CASSERSETQYF. CDR3 nucleotide sequence: TGTGCCAGCAGTGAAAGGAGTGAGACCCAGTACTTC.

The rearrangement uses TRBV7-3 and TRBJ1-1; 10 nucleotides agree with TRBD1. Unmatched junction bases numbered 3, after V lost 1 base and J lost 4 bases. The CDR3 totals 15 residues. Germline CDR1 is SGHTA and CDR2 is FQGTGA. CDR3 in amino acids: CASSLIGQGGTEAFF. In nucleotides, the CDR3 is TGTGCCAGCAGCTTAATTGGACAGGGGGGCACTGAAGCTTTCTTT.

This clone appeared a few times. The chain links TRBV28 to TRBJ1-4; TRBD1 is a possible D gene (6 bases). V lost 3 bases and J 8 bases, leaving 10 bases between the germline ends. The CDR3 runs 13 residues. CDR1 and CDR2 (germline): MDHEN, SYDVKM. The CDR3 nucleotides read TGTGCCAGCAGTTTGTCAGGGGAGGAAAAACTGTTTTTT. This codes for CASSLSGEEKLFF.

The chain couples TRBV28 to TRBJ1-2; 9 positions match TRBD1. CDR1 is MDHEN and CDR2 is SYDVKM in the germline V gene. The CDR3 is 15 residues long. J lost 4 bases, V lost 4 bases, and 7 bases had no gene match. The CDR3 DNA sequence: TGTGCCAGCAGTTACAGGGACAGGGTGGCCTATGGCTACACCTTC. Encoded protein: CASSYRDRVAYGYTF.

The rearrangement links TRBV7-3 to TRBJ2-2; 8 bases align to TRBD2. The CDR3 has 16 amino acids. Per germline, CDR1 SGHTA and CDR2 FQGTGA. Germline trimming cut 1 base from V and 6 bases from J; bases unmatched to any gene: 7. The chain's CDR3 is CASSLMVGRASGELFF. CDR3 in DNA: TGTGCCAGCAGCTTAATGGTCGGGAGGGCCTCCGGGGAGCTGTTTTTT.

This clone was observed once. V and J are TRBV5-1 and TRBJ2-3; 7 nucleotides align to TRBD2. The CDR3 totals 17 residues. CDR1 is SGHRS, CDR2 YFSETQ, per germline. V trimming: 4 bases; J trimming: 4 bases; junction bases outside the gene matches: 15. CDR3 region: CASSPPLTAGVADTQYF. As DNA, the CDR3 is TGCGCCAGCAGCCCCCCCCTGACGGCGGGAGTTGCAGATACGCAGTATTTT.